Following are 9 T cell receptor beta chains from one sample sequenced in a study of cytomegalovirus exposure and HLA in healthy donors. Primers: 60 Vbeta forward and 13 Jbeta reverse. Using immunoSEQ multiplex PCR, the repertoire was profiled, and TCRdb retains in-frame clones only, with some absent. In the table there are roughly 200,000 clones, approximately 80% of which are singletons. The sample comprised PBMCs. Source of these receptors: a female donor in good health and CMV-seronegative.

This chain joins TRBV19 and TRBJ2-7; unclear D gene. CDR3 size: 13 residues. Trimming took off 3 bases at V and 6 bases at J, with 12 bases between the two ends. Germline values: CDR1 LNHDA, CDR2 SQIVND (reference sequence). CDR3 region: CASSISSYSEQYF. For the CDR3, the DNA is TGTGCCAGTAGTATTTCGTCCTACAGCGAGCAGTACTTC.

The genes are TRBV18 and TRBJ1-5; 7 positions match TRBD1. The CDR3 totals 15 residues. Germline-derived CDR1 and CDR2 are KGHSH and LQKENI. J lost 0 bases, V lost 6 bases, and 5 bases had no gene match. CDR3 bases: TGTGCCAGCTCTCAAGGGACAGATAGCAATCAGCCCCAGCATTTT. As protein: CASSQGTDSNQPQHF.

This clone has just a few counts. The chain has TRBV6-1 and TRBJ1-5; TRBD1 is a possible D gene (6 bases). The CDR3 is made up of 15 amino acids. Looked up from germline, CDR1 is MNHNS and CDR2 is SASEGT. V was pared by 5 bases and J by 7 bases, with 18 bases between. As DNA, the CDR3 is TGTGCCAGCAGTCGGGCAGATCCCAGGGGACAGCCCCAGCATTTT. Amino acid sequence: CASSRADPRGQPQHF.

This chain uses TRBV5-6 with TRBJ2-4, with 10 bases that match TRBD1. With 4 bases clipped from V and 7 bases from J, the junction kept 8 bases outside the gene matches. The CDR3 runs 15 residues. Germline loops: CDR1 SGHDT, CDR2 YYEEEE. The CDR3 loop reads CASSTRQGATNIQYF. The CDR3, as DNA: TGTGCCAGCAGCACCCGACAGGGGGCCACGAACATTCAGTACTTC.

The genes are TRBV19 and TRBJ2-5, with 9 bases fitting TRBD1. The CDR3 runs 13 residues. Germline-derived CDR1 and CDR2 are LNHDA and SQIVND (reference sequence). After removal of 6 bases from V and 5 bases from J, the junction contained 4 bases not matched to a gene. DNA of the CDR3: TGTGCCAGTAGAACTACAGGGGGCGAGACCCAGTACTTC. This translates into CASRTTGGETQYF.

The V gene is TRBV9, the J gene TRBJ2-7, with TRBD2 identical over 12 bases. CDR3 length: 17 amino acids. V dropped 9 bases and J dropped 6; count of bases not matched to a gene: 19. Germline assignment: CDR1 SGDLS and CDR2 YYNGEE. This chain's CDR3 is CATNPTSGGPHFSEQYF. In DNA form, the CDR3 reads TGTGCCACGAACCCTACTAGCGGGGGGCCCCACTTCTCCGAGCAGTACTTC.

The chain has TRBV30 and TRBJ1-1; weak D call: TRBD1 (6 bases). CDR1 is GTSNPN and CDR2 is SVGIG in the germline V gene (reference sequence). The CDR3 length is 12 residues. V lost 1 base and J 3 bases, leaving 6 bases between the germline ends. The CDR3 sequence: CAWSDRDTEAFF. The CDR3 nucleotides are TGTGCCTGGAGTGACAGGGACACTGAAGCTTTCTTT. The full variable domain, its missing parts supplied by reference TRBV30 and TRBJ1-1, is SQTIHQWPATLVQPVGSPLSLECTVEGTSNPNLYWYRQAAGRGLQLLFYSVGIGQISSEVPQNLSASRPQDRQFILSSKKLLLSDSGFYLCAWSDRDTEAFFGQGTRLTVV.

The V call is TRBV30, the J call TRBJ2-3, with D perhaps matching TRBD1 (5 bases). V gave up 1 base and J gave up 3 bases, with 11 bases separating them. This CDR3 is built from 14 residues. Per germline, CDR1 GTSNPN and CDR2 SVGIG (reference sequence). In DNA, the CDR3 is TGTGCCTGGAGTGCAGGGTCCAAAACAGATACGCAGTATTTT. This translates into CAWSAGSKTDTQYF.

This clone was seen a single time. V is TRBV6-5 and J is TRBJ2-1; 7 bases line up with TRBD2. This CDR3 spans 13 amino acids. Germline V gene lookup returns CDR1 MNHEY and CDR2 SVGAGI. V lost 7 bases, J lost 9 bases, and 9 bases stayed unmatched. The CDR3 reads CASNQHPGGEQFF. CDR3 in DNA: TGTGCCAGCAATCAGCACCCGGGGGGTGAGCAGTTCTTC.